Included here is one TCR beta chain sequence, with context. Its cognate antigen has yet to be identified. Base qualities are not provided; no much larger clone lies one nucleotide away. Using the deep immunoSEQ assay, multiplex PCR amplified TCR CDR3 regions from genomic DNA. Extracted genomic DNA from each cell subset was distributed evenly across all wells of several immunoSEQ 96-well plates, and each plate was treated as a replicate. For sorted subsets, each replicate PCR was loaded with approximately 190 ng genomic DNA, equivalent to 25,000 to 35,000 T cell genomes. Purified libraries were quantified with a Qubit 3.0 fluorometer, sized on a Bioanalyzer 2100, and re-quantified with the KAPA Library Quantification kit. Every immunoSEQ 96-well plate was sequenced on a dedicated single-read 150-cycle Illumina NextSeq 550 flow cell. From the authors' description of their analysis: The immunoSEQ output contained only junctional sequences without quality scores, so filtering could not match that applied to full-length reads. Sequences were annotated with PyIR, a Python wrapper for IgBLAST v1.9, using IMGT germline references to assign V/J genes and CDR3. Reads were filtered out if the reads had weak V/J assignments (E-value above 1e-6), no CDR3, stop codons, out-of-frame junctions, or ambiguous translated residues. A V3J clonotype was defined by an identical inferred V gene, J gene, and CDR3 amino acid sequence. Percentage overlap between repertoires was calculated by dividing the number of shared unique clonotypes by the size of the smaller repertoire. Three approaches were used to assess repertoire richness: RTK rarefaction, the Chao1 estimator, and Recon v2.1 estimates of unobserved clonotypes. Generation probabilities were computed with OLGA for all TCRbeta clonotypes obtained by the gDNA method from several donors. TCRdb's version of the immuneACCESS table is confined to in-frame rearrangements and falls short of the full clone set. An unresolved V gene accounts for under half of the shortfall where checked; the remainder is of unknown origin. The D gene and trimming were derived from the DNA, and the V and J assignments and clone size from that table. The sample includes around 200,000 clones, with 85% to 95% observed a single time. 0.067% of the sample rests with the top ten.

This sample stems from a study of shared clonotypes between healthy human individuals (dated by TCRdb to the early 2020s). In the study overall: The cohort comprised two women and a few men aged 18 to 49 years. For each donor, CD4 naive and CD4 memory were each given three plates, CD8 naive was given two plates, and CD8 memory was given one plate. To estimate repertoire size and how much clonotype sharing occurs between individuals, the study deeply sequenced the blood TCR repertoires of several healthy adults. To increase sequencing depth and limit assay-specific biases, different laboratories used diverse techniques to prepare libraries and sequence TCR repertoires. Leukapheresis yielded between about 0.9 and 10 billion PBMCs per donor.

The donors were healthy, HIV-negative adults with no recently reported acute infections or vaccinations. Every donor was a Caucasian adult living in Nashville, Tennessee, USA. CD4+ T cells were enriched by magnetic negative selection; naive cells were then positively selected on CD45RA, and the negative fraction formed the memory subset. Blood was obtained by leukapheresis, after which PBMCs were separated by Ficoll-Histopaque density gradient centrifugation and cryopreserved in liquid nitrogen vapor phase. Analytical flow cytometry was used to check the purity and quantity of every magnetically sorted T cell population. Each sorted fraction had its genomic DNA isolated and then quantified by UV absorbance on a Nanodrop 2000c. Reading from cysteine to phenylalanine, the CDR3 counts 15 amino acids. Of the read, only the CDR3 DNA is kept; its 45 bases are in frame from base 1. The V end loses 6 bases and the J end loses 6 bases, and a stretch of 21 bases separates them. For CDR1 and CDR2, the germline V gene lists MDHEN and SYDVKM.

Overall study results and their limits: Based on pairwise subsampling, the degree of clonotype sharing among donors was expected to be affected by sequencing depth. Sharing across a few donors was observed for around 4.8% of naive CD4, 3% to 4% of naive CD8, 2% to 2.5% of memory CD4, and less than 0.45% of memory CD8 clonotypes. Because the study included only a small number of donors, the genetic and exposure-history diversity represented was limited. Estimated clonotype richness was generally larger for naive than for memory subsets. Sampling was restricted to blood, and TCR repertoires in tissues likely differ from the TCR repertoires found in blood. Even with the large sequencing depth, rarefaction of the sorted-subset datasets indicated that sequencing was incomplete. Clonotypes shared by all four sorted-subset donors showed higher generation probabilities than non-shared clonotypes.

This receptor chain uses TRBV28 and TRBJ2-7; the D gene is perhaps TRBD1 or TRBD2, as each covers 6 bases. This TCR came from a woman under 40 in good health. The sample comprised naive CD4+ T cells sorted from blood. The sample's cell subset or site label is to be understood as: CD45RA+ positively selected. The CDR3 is CASSPLGGEGGEQYF. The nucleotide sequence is TGTGCCAGCAGCCCCCTGGGGGGCGAAGGAGGCGAGCAGTACTTC.